Shown below are 19 T cell receptor beta chains from a single sample sequenced in a study of cytotoxic CD8 clonotypes in ibrutinib-treated CLL. Profiling relied on immunoSEQ multiplex PCR, and the TCRdb table lists in-frame clones only, not all of them. The sample contains about 140,000 clones, approximately 80% of which appear only once. Sequencing was performed on PBMCs, taken after 36 months of ibrutinib treatment. The receptor source for this set is a human donor with chronic lymphocytic leukemia.

This clone was seen only a few times. J is TRBJ1-6 and V is TRBV18; D unclear. V lost 3 bases to trimming and J lost 7 bases, with 13 bases between them. The length of the CDR3 is 15 residues. Germline V gives CDR1 KGHSH, CDR2 LQKENI. The CDR3 spells CASSPTAGTNSPLHF. The CDR3 DNA is TGTGCCAGCTCACCGACGGCTGGCACCAATTCACCCCTCCACTTT.

The V gene is TRBV27, the J gene TRBJ2-6; D remains unclear. The CDR3 has 18 amino acids. Germline assignment: CDR1 MNHEY and CDR2 SMNVEV (reference sequence). With 2 bases removed from V and 2 bases from J, the gap between germline ends came to 16 bases. The CDR3 DNA reads as TGTGCCAGCAGTTTAAAAATCAAAGGGCTCGCTGGGGCCAACGTCCTGACTTTC. Translating gives CASSLKIKGLAGANVLTF. The complete variable domain, with remaining parts taken from reference TRBV27 and TRBJ2-6, reads EAQVTQNPRYLITVTGKKLTVTCSQNMNHEYMSWYRQDPGLGLRQIYYSMNVEVTDKGDVPEGYKVSRKEKRNFPLILESPSPNQTSLYFCASSLKIKGLAGANVLTFGAGSRLTVL.

This chain joins TRBV10-3 and TRBJ2-7, with 8 positions matching TRBD2. The V gene end was trimmed by 8 bases and the J gene end by 5 bases; junction bases not matched to a gene: 14. Germline assignment: CDR1 ENHRY and CDR2 SYGVKD. The CDR3 runs to 15 residues. In DNA, the CDR3 is TGTGCCATCGGAAAACGGACTAGCAGCTATAACGAGCAGTACTTC. Protein sequence: CAIGKRTSSYNEQYF.

This clone came up once. The chain carries TRBV10-1 and TRBJ2-3; D remains unclear. Looked up from germline, CDR1 is WNHNN and CDR2 is SYGVQD (reference sequence). V was trimmed by 0 bases and J by 1 base, leaving 8 bases between them. This CDR3 region has 15 residues. CDR3 loop: CASSESRFGTDTQYF. CDR3 coding DNA: TGCGCCAGCAGTGAGTCACGGTTTGGCACAGATACGCAGTATTTT.

This clone appeared once. This chain connects TRBV6-6 to TRBJ1-3, with D possibly being TRBD1 (5 bases). This CDR3 comprises 15 residues. V lost 6 bases to trimming and J lost 4 bases, with 16 bases between them. Germline loops: CDR1 MNHNY, CDR2 SVGAGI (reference sequence). CDR3 DNA sequence: TGTGCCAGCAGACACACCGGGACTCTCGGAAACACCATATATTTT. It codes for CASRHTGTLGNTIYF.

This chain connects TRBV5-1 to TRBJ1-6, with D maybe TRBD1 (5 bases). The CDR3 runs 18 residues. The V gene's germline CDR1 is SGHRS and CDR2 YFSETQ. The V and J ends lost 0 bases and 2 bases respectively, with 15 bases between them. The CDR3 DNA follows: TGCGCCAGCAGCTTGGCCGTTGGGGGGAGCACCTATAATTCACCCCTCCACTTT. Protein product: CASSLAVGGSTYNSPLHF.

The chain joins TRBV5-8 to TRBJ1-5; the match to TRBD1 covers 7 bases. Trimming took 0 bases from V and 4 from J; bases not matched to a gene: 4. The germline gives CDR1 SGHTS, CDR2 YDEGEE. The CDR3 sequence is 15 residues long. CDR3 sequence: CASSLGDSQNQPQHF. CDR3 bases: TGTGCCAGCAGCTTGGGGGACAGTCAAAATCAGCCCCAGCATTTT.

This rearrangement joins TRBV30 to TRBJ2-7; 9 nucleotides agree with TRBD1. The germline CDR1 and CDR2 sequences are GTSNPN and SVGIG (reference sequence). The CDR3 has 14 amino acids. After removal of 2 bases from V and 7 bases from J, the junction contained 9 bases not matched to a gene. CDR3 sequence (DNA): TGTGCCTGGAGTAACAGGGGGCGATCTTTTGAGCAGTACTTC. Protein sequence: CAWSNRGRSFEQYF.

This clone is a singleton in its sample. The genes are TRBV6-1 and TRBJ2-7, with 9 bases aligning to TRBD1. Trimming at V came to 3 bases and at J to 2 bases, leaving 14 bases not matched to a gene. There are 18 residues in the CDR3. CDR1 MNHNS and CDR2 SASEGT come from the germline V gene. CDR3 nucleotides: TGTGCCAGCAGTGATCGGCTGACACAGGGGGCGCCGGCCTACGAGCAGTACTTC. Encoded protein: CASSDRLTQGAPAYEQYF.

This rearrangement joins TRBV21-1 to TRBJ2-7; the table's D call of TRBD1 was not tested on the DNA. TRBV21-1 is reported as a pseudogene. The CDR3 covers 18 residues. The CDR3 sequence is CASSPGTGIRWSSYEQYF. CDR3 sequence (DNA): TGTGCCAGCAGCCCCGGGACAGGGATAAGGTGGAGCTCCTACGAGCAGTACTTC.

The chain recombines TRBV18 with TRBJ2-5; 10 bases agree with TRBD1. Germline-derived CDR1 and CDR2 are KGHSH and LQKENI. This CDR3 is built from 15 residues. V was clipped by 8 bases and J by 1 base; unmatched bases: 7. The CDR3 here is CASPRTGGPQETQYF. CDR3 in DNA: TGTGCCAGCCCTAGGACAGGGGGACCCCAAGAGACCCAGTACTTC. Looking up the rest from reference TRBV18 and TRBJ2-5 gives the full variable domain: NAGVMQNPRHLVRRRGQEARLRCSPMKGHSHVYWYRQLPEEGLKFMVYLQKENIIDESGMPKERFSAEFPKEGPSILRIQQVVRGDSAAYFCASPRTGGPQETQYFGPGTRLLVL.

A word on this clone: A junction boundary mismatches the germline segment, possibly from a read error. The chain uses TRBV28 and TRBJ1-2; D gene uncertain. The CDR3 spans 12 residues. CDR1 is MDHEN, CDR2 SYDVKM, per germline. This CDR3 reads CASNPGTYGYTF. The CDR3 DNA sequence: TGTGCGAGCAATCCGGGCACGTATGGCTACACCTTC.

V and J are TRBV5-1 and TRBJ2-5; D not resolved. Trimming pared 5 bases from V and 5 bases from J, leaving 13 bases between. CDR3 length equals 13 residues. Germline V gene data show CDR1 as SGHRS and CDR2 as YFSETQ. CDR3 region: CASRGAPRETQYF. The CDR3 nucleotides are TGCGCCAGCAGGGGTGCCCCTCGGGAGACCCAGTACTTC.

This sequence joins TRBV13 and TRBJ2-3; a weak D match, TRBD2 (5 bases). This CDR3 is built from 14 residues. Between the trimmed V and J ends, which lost 4 bases and 2 bases, there was a span of 10 bases. Per germline, CDR1 PRHDT and CDR2 FYEKMQ (reference sequence). CDR3 coding DNA: TGTGCCAGCAGCTCCGACTACTTCACAGATACGCAGTATTTT. Amino acid sequence: CASSSDYFTDTQYF. The full variable domain, in which reference TRBV13 and TRBJ2-3 provide the parts outside the CDR3, is AAGVIQSPRHLIKEKRETATLKCYPIPRHDTVYWYQQGPGQDPQFLISFYEKMQSDKGSIPDRFSAQQFSDYHSELNMSSLELGDSALYFCASSSDYFTDTQYFGPGTRLTVL.

The V and J genes are TRBV15 and TRBJ2-5, with 9 bases lining up with TRBD2. Trimming removed 2 bases from V and 0 bases from J; junction bases left unmatched: 4. Per germline, CDR1 LNHNV and CDR2 YYDKDF (reference sequence). The CDR3 loop spans 16 amino acids. The DNA for the CDR3 is TGTGCCACCAGCAGACCCCTAGCGGGGTACCAAGAGACCCAGTACTTC. As protein: CATSRPLAGYQETQYF.

The V and J genes are TRBV9 and TRBJ2-5; 8 bases map to TRBD2. Trimming took 0 bases from V and 0 from J; bases not matched to a gene: 13. CDR1 and CDR2 (germline): SGDLS, YYNGEE. The CDR3 covers 19 residues. CDR3 amino acids: CASSVAPDVSGGYQETQYF. DNA of the CDR3: TGTGCCAGCAGCGTAGCTCCTGACGTGTCGGGGGGGTACCAAGAGACCCAGTACTTC.

This clone was detected once. The gene calls are TRBV9 and TRBJ1-5, with 10 positions matching TRBD1. This CDR3 has 15 residues. The germline CDR1 and CDR2 sequences are SGDLS and YYNGEE. Trimming at V came to 0 bases and at J to 6 bases, leaving 3 bases not matched to a gene. Written as DNA, the CDR3 is TGTGCCAGCAGCGTAGGGACAGGGGGAGGTCAGCCCCAGCATTTT. Amino acids: CASSVGTGGGQPQHF.

The V and J genes are TRBV19 and TRBJ1-2; maybe TRBD1 (5 bases). The germline gives CDR1 LNHDA, CDR2 SQIVND (reference sequence). V was clipped by 5 bases and J by 3 bases, with 13 bases between them. The CDR3 totals 14 residues. The CDR3 nucleotides are TGTGCCAGTAGTCGGGCAGGGAGTGACTATGGCTACACCTTC. It specifies CASSRAGSDYGYTF.

This clone has only one observation. The chain links TRBV29-1 to TRBJ2-3; D unclear. Trimming shortened V by 5 bases and J by 2 bases, and 2 bases separated the two germline ends. The CDR3 runs to 10 residues. Germline CDR1 reads SQVTM; CDR2 reads ANQGSEA. The CDR3 loop reads CSVFTDTQYF. The CDR3 DNA reads as TGCAGCGTTTTCACAGATACGCAGTATTTT.